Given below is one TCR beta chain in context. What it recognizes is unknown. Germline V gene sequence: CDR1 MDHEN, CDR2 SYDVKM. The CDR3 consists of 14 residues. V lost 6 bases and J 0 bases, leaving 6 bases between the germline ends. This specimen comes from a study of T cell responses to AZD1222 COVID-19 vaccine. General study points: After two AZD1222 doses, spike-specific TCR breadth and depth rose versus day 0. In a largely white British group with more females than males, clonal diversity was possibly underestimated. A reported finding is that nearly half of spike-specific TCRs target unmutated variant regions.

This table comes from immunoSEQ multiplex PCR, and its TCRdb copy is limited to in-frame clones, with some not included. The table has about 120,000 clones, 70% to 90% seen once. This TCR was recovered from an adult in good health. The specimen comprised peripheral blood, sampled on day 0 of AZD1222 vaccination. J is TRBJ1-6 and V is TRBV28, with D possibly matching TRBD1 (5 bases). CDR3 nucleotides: TGTGCCAGCAGGACAGACTCCTATAATTCACCCCTCCACTTT. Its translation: CASRTDSYNSPLHF.